The 23 T cell receptor beta chains below all came from one sample that was sequenced in a study of cytomegalovirus exposure and HLA in healthy donors. PCR used 60 Vbeta primers and 13 Jbeta primers. TCRdb keeps only in-frame clones here, not all; method: immunoSEQ multiplex PCR. The data hold about 130,000 clones, with roughly 82% observed a single time. The sequenced sample consisted of PBMCs. Every receptor here comes from a man aged 45 to 65 in good health and CMV-seronegative.

The V call is TRBV7-3, the J call TRBJ1-5; D is possibly TRBD1 (6 bases). This CDR3 contains 15 residues. The ends were cut back, 3 bases at V and 2 bases at J, with 11 bases in the middle. Germline CDR1 and CDR2: SGHTA and FQGTGA. CDR3 bases: TGTGCCAGCAGCTTCCCCACAGGGTGCAATCAGCCCCAGCATTTT. It translates to CASSFPTGCNQPQHF. Full variable domain (missing parts from reference TRBV7-3 and TRBJ1-5): GAGVSQTPSNKVTEKGKYVELRCDPISGHTALYWYRQSLGQGPEFLIYFQGTGAADDSGLPNDRFFAVRPEGSVSTLKIQRTERGDSAVYLCASSFPTGCNQPQHFGDGTRLSIL.

The V gene is TRBV9, the J gene TRBJ2-7, with 8 bases aligning to TRBD1. Unmatched junction bases numbered 7, after V lost 4 bases and J lost 1 base. This CDR3 has 15 residues. Germline lookup yields CDR1 SGDLS and CDR2 YYNGEE. The CDR3 spells CASSPRGQESYEQYF. The DNA for the CDR3 is TGTGCCAGCAGCCCTAGGGGACAGGAGTCCTACGAGCAGTACTTC.

The chain uses TRBV27 and TRBJ1-2; maybe TRBD1 (5 bases). This CDR3 is built from 17 residues. V was shortened by 2 bases and J by 7 bases, with 23 bases between the two germline ends. Germline CDR1 and CDR2: MNHEY and SMNVEV (reference sequence). The CDR3 DNA is TGTGCCAGCAGTTTAGGGGGGGGAGGCTTACTATCGGCTGGCTACACCTTC. This translates into CASSLGGGGLLSAGYTF.

This clone was seen only a few times. This rearrangement joins TRBV19 to TRBJ1-2; D gene uncertain. The CDR3 is made up of 12 amino acids. V was pared by 7 bases and J by 5 bases, with 11 bases between. Germline V gene data show CDR1 as LNHDA and CDR2 as SQIVND (reference sequence). The CDR3 loop reads CASTGSLYGYTF. The CDR3 DNA sequence: TGTGCCAGTACAGGCAGCTTATATGGCTACACCTTC. Complete variable domain (other parts from reference TRBV19 and TRBJ1-2): DGGITQSPKYLFRKEGQNVTLSCEQNLNHDAMYWYRQDPGQGLRLIYYSQIVNDFQKGDIAEGYSVSREKKESFPLTVTSAQKNPTAFYLCASTGSLYGYTFGSGTRLTVV.

The chain couples TRBV10-1 to TRBJ2-3, with unresolved D. Deletions cut 2 bases from V and 4 bases from J, with 7 bases between. Germline-derived CDR1 and CDR2 are WNHNN and SYGVQD (reference sequence). The CDR3 has 13 amino acids. The CDR3 coding sequence is TGCGCCAGCAGTGAGGAGACTGCAGATACGCAGTATTTT. It yields the protein CASSEETADTQYF.

The rearrangement joins TRBV5-1 to TRBJ2-1; D gene ambiguous. Trimming pared 2 bases from V and 3 bases from J, leaving 9 bases between. The CDR3 totals 14 residues. Germline-derived CDR1 and CDR2 are SGHRS and YFSETQ. The CDR3 region has the DNA TGCGCCAGCAGCTTCGCTGCCAGCTACAATGAGCAGTTCTTC. Its protein is CASSFAASYNEQFF. Complete variable domain (other parts from reference TRBV5-1 and TRBJ2-1): KAGVTQTPRYLIKTRGQQVTLSCSPISGHRSVSWYQQTPGQGLQFLFEYFSETQRNKGNFPGRFSGRQFSNSRSEMNVSTLELGDSALYLCASSFAASYNEQFFGPGTRLTVL.

The genes are TRBV27 and TRBJ2-1, with 7 bases fitting TRBD2. CDR3 length equals 13 residues. Germline values: CDR1 MNHEY, CDR2 SMNVEV (reference sequence). The ends lost 2 bases at V and 9 bases at J; junction bases unmatched: 4. The chain's CDR3 is CASSLGGGFEQFF. CDR3 DNA: TGTGCCAGCAGTTTAGGGGGGGGTTTTGAGCAGTTCTTC.

The rearrangement links TRBV7-8 to TRBJ1-5; TRBD1 is a possible D gene (6 bases). This CDR3 has 14 amino acids. V lost 5 bases and J lost 3, with 11 bases in between. CDR1 is SGHVS, CDR2 FQNEAQ, per germline. CDR3 DNA sequence: TGTGCCAGCAGCGACCGGACAGACAATCAGCCCCAGCATTTT. Its translation is CASSDRTDNQPQHF.

The sample holds one count of this clone. The chain uses TRBV4-1 and TRBJ2-7; 8 nucleotides align to TRBD1. Looked up from germline, CDR1 is MGHRA and CDR2 is YSYEKL. The CDR3 sequence is 14 residues long. J lost 1 base, V lost 4 bases, and 3 bases had no gene match. Here the CDR3 reads CASSPRGQSYEQYF. The DNA for the CDR3 is TGCGCCAGCAGCCCCAGGGGGCAATCCTACGAGCAGTACTTC.

This rearrangement joins TRBV7-6 to TRBJ2-7; 9 bases map to TRBD1. V was pared by 4 bases and J by 2 bases, with 3 bases of the junction left unmatched. Germline CDR1 reads SGHVS; CDR2 reads FNYEAQ. The CDR3 runs to 14 residues. The CDR3 reads CASSSGQGPYEQYF. The CDR3 DNA is TGTGCCAGCAGCTCGGGACAGGGTCCCTACGAGCAGTACTTC. The variable domain in full, with the rest retrieved from reference TRBV7-6 and TRBJ2-7, is GAGVSQSPRYKVTKRGQDVALRCDPISGHVSLYWYRQALGQGPEFLTYFNYEAQQDKSGLPNDRFSAERPEGSISTLTIQRTEQRDSAMYRCASSSGQGPYEQYFGPGTRLTVT.

The chain has TRBV19 and TRBJ2-7; tentative D call: TRBD2 (5 bases). Germline assignment: CDR1 LNHDA and CDR2 SQIVND (reference sequence). The V and J ends lost 3 bases and 3 bases respectively, with 18 bases between them. The CDR3 consists of 16 residues. CDR3 sequence (DNA): TGTGCCAGTAGTATGGGTTCCGGAGGCCCCCTCTACGAGCAGTACTTC. This translates into CASSMGSGGPLYEQYF.

The V call is TRBV13, the J call TRBJ2-2; TRBD2 aligns across 8 bases. The germline gives CDR1 PRHDT, CDR2 FYEKMQ (reference sequence). Trimming cost V 4 bases and J 7 bases; bases outside gene matches: 8. The length of the CDR3 is 15 residues. This chain's CDR3 is CASSSRSGEGGELFF. The CDR3 DNA reads as TGTGCCAGCAGCTCACGTAGCGGGGAAGGCGGGGAGCTGTTTTTT.

The rearrangement links TRBV5-1 to TRBJ2-1, with 8 bases aligning to TRBD2. The germline gives CDR1 SGHRS, CDR2 YFSETQ. V shed 1 base and J 10 bases; nucleotides not matched to a gene: 7. CDR3 length: 14 residues. CDR3 amino acids: CASSLPSGGKEQFF. The DNA for the CDR3 is TGCGCCAGCAGCTTGCCGAGCGGGGGTAAAGAGCAGTTCTTC.

The chain couples TRBV4-3 to TRBJ2-1; possibly TRBD1 for D (6 bases). The length of the CDR3 is 17 residues. Germline CDR1 is LGHNA and CDR2 is YSLEER. V was clipped by 1 base and J by 4 bases, with 17 bases between them. The CDR3 is CASSQGRTANSYNEQFF. CDR3 DNA sequence: TGCGCCAGCAGCCAAGGGCGGACAGCCAACAGTTACAATGAGCAGTTCTTC.

This clone was seen a single time. The chain employs TRBV18 and TRBJ1-2; no clear D gene. The CDR3 has 12 amino acids. Trimming removed 5 bases from V and 10 bases from J, with 14 bases in between. Germline assignment: CDR1 KGHSH and CDR2 LQKENI. CDR3 sequence: CASSLSAGFYTF. Written as DNA, the CDR3 is TGTGCCAGCTCATTAAGCGCCGGTTTCTACACCTTC. The full variable domain, with the rest looked up from reference TRBV18 and TRBJ1-2, is NAGVMQNPRHLVRRRGQEARLRCSPMKGHSHVYWYRQLPEEGLKFMVYLQKENIIDESGMPKERFSAEFPKEGPSILRIQQVVRGDSAAYFCASSLSAGFYTFGSGTRLTVV.

V gene TRBV4-1 combines with J gene TRBJ2-7, with D possibly TRBD2 on 5 matching bases. This CDR3 has 14 amino acids. V dropped 3 bases and J dropped 6 bases, with 15 bases sitting between them. Looked up from germline, CDR1 is MGHRA and CDR2 is YSYEKL. CDR3 residues: CASSQLLAPGEQYF. The DNA of the CDR3 is TGCGCCAGCAGCCAGTTGCTAGCCCCCGGCGAGCAGTACTTC.

The chain recombines TRBV4-1 with TRBJ1-1, with 8 positions matching TRBD1. Germline CDR1 MGHRA, CDR2 YSYEKL. The CDR3 length is 16 residues. V trimming: 0 bases; J trimming: 9 bases; junction bases outside the gene matches: 12. The CDR3 spells CASSQDRDRTRMKAFF. The CDR3 region has the DNA TGCGCCAGCAGCCAAGATCGGGACAGGACAAGGATGAAAGCTTTCTTT.

The chain joins TRBV6-1 to TRBJ2-5; 10 bases agree with TRBD1. The DNA end lines up better with TRBJ2-7; the J call may be wrong. The length of the CDR3 is 15 residues. The germline V gene has CDR1 MNHNS and CDR2 SASEGT. Written as DNA, the CDR3 is TGTGCCAGCAGCGGACAGGGGGGATACTCCTACGAGCAGTACTTC. Residues: CASSGQGGYSYEQYF.

The V call is TRBV2, the J call TRBJ2-7; TRBD1 is a possible D gene (6 bases). The CDR3 totals 16 residues. Germline V gene lookup returns CDR1 SNHLY and CDR2 FYNNEI. With 1 base removed from V and 4 bases from J, the gap between germline ends came to 17 bases. This CDR3 reads CASSEVDSDLLYEQYF. The CDR3 nucleotides are TGTGCCAGCAGTGAAGTGGACAGCGACCTTCTTTACGAGCAGTACTTC.

The V call is TRBV30, the J call TRBJ2-7; D uncertain. CDR3 length equals 14 residues. V gave up 0 bases and J gave up 0 bases, with 9 bases separating them. Per germline, CDR1 GTSNPN and CDR2 SVGIG (reference sequence). The CDR3 DNA sequence: TGTGCCTGGAGTGTACAGCACAGCTCCTACGAGCAGTACTTC. Its translation is CAWSVQHSSYEQYF.

The rearrangement uses TRBV6-5 and TRBJ2-1, with 10 bases fitting TRBD2. The length of the CDR3 is 15 residues. CDR1 MNHEY and CDR2 SVGAGI come from the germline V gene. The J segment lost 6 bases and the V segment lost 5 bases, leaving 7 bases of the junction unmatched. The CDR3 sequence: CASSAPGLATNEQFF. DNA of the CDR3: TGTGCCAGCAGTGCCCCGGGACTAGCGACCAATGAGCAGTTCTTC.

This chain links TRBV19 with TRBJ2-5; D not certain. The J call may be wrong; the DNA end is better matched by TRBJ2-7. The germline gives CDR1 LNHDA, CDR2 SQIVND (reference sequence). CDR3 length equals 13 residues. Written as DNA, the CDR3 is TGTGCCAGTAGTATAGACGGAGCTTCCGAGCAGTACTTC. It specifies CASSIDGASEQYF.

For the CDR3, the DNA is TGTGCCTCGGGGGAGGCAATGAACACTGAAGCTTTCTTT. Amino acid sequence: CASGEAMNTEAFF. This chain joins TRBV7-2 and TRBJ1-1; TRBD1 might be the D (5 bases). The CDR3 totals 13 residues. Between the trimmed V and J ends, which lost 11 bases and 0 bases, there was a span of 13 bases. Germline V gene sequence: CDR1 SGHTA, CDR2 FQGNSA. The variable domain in full, completed from reference TRBV7-2 and TRBJ1-1, reads GAGVSQSPSNKVTEKGKDVELRCDPISGHTALYWYRQSLGQGLEFLIYFQGNSAPDKSGLPSDRFSAERTGGSVSTLTIQRTQQEDSAVYLCASGEAMNTEAFFGQGTRLTVV.